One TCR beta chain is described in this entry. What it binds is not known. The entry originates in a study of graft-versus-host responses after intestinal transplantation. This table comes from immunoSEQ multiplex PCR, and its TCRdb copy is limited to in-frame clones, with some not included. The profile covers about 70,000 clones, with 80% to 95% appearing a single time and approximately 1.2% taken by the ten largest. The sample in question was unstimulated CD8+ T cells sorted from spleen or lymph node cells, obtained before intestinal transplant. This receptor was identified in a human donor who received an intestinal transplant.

For the CDR3, the DNA is TGTGCCATTGGGGACAGGGACAATCAGCCCCAGCATTTT. It encodes CAIGDRDNQPQHF. The chain carries TRBV2 and TRBJ1-5; 9 bases align to TRBD1. The length of the CDR3 is 13 residues. V lost 10 bases to trimming and J lost 3 bases; unmatched junction nucleotides: 4. Germline CDR1 is SNHLY and CDR2 is FYNNEI. Drawing the rest from reference TRBV2 and TRBJ1-5, the complete variable domain is EPEVTQTPSHQVTQMGQEVILRCVPISNHLYFYWYRQILGQKVEFLVSFYNNEISEKSEIFDDQFSVERPDGSNFTLKIRSTKLEDSAMYFCAIGDRDNQPQHFGDGTRLSIL.